This T cell receptor (beta chain) was retrieved from a study of post-analysis software for immune sequencing data. Study outcomes and limitations: When patients were compared with controls, five TRBV segments were more frequent, TRBV5-6, TRBV5-1 and TRBV20-1 among them. Under the F measure, samples that were prepared in one batch clustered strongly together.

CDR1 is SGHTA and CDR2 is FQGNSA in the germline V gene. Between the trimmed V and J ends, which lost 5 bases and 4 bases, there was a span of 21 bases. The CDR3 is 17 amino acids. Prepared libraries of TCR beta cDNA carried unique molecular identifiers. Each batch of roughly 1 to 11 million T cells produced 500,000 to 550,000 cDNA molecules. One entry per CDR3 protein, called by TCRdb with MiXCR from the PCR reads. The data show about 460,000 distinct CDR3 sequences, around 40% seen once. As concerns this clonotype: No antigen is known for it.

The V gene is TRBV7-2, the J gene TRBJ2-1; a possible D gene is TRBD2 (6 bases). Sequenced: blood. The sequence came from a girl under 18 with multiple sclerosis. In DNA, the CDR3 is TGTGCCAGCAGCAACCGAGCCCGGCGGGAAGGTTACAATGAGCAGTTCTTC. Protein sequence: CASSNRARREGYNEQFF.